A selection of T cell receptor beta chains follows, all from one sample in a study of CD8 T cells in ankylosing spondylitis. From the 5' RACE reads, TCRdb called clonotypes with MiXCR, one entry per CDR3 protein. This repertoire shows under 550,000 distinct CDR3 sequences, roughly 27% found once; its top ten account for over 0.8%. Sequencing used blood, either unsorted or a sorted T cell fraction (not recorded which). Source of these receptors: a male donor with ankylosing spondylitis. The conserved cysteine and the conserved F or W are not part of the CDR3 here. The D gene is left open where the match is weak.

d_call v_call cdr3_aa
TRBD1 TRBV4-3 ASSSKGGQGAWTGANVLT
TRBD1 TRBV20-1 SAPGQPNNEQF
NA TRBV12-3/TRBV12-4 ASSLGRKSYNEQF
NA TRBV18 ASSLEQIPNEQF
TRBD2 TRBV7-2 ASSWGGSVSQY
NA TRBV20-1 SARVKRENEQF
TRBD2 TRBV11-2 ASSLDRLAYNEQF
NA TRBV20-1 SAREGQSYNEQF
TRBD1 TRBV20-1 SARTGQGWDEQF
TRBD2 TRBV27 ASSMRLAGFYSTDTQY
NA TRBV29-1 SVDRGRETQY
TRBD2 TRBV20-1 SVSSGISTDTQY
NA TRBV7-9 ASIPDSLRLSYNEQF
NA TRBV20-1 SADGGLNTEAF
TRBD2 TRBV7-6 ASSRRKLAGFQNWADTQY
NA TRBV29-1 SAEGDEKNYGYT
NA TRBV5-1 ASSLAARLATNEKLF
NA TRBV12-3/TRBV12-4 ASSLSDLAKNIQY
NA TRBV27 ASSSNGQPQH
NA TRBV20-1 SAIRERNTIY
TRBD1 TRBV10-3 AIRGQEDNEQF
NA TRBV27 ASTLSSTANYGYT
TRBD1 TRBV3-1 ASSVNPGQGKNIQY
NA TRBV20-1 SARDLGARYGYT
TRBD1 TRBV6-1 ASRGTGDTGELF
NA TRBV5-1 ASSLGGVTDTEAF
NA TRBV20-1 SASPSGTGELF
NA TRBV12-3/TRBV12-4 ATPERNGGMNTEAF
NA TRBV11-3 ASSLDLSGTNNEQF
TRBD2 TRBV19 ASSVASGITGELF
TRBD2 TRBV10-3 AISELAGREETQY
NA TRBV12-3/TRBV12-4 ASSSSYRAREQY
TRBD2 TRBV20-1 SARSPGLAGNEQF
TRBD2 TRBV7-9 ASSRLAGGGGYNEQF
TRBD2 TRBV5-1 ASSLGPSGTGELF
NA TRBV19 ASSIGGYSNQPQH
NA TRBV7-2 ASSALGGESTMSKF
TRBD1 TRBV7-7 ASSLGQGAGNEQF
NA TRBV12-3/TRBV12-4 ASKWGRANTEAF
TRBD1 TRBV3-1 ASSRGHSDQPQH
NA TRBV7-8 ASSLEAYRDRSPLH
TRBD2 TRBV25-1 ASSSDLAGSTDTQY
NA TRBV20-1 SAETVSEQY
NA TRBV20-1 SAGSGGWQPQH
NA TRBV5-1 ASRLSGLHNQPQH
TRBD1 TRBV6-5 ASSFPGGPYNEQF
NA TRBV2 ASKKAGTSYNSPLH
NA TRBV24-1 ATSDRSYEQY
NA TRBV19 ASSLQTVNTEAF
NA TRBV27 ASLTGLVAKNIQY
NA TRBV6-1 ASSEQGMMAGELF